Listed below are T cell receptor beta chains from one sample, sequenced in a study of molecular identifiers for immune sequencing clone quantification. MiXCR, applied by TCRdb to the PCR reads, yields one record per CDR3 protein. The sample carries 400,000 to 600,000 distinct CDR3 sequences, about 21% recorded once. The sequencing sample was made of naive CD8+ T cells from blood, with Jurkat cell RNA spiked in. The receptors originated from a human donor in good health. Some libraries in this study had Jurkat cell RNA spiked in. Each CDR3 is given with its conserved first and last residue. Fields, in order: CDR3 DNA, CDR3 protein, D gene, V gene, clone size, J gene. A D gene is named only where the DNA matches it firmly. The size field is filled for only some rows; it gives once, few, many or a size class.

CDR3nt: TGTGCCAGCACCCAAATCGAGGGTAGAAACGAGCAGTACTTC
CDR3aa: CASTQIEGRNEQYF
d_gene: NA
v_gene: TRBV6-2/TRBV6-3
abundance: few
j_gene: TRBJ2-7

CDR3nt: TGTGCCAGCAGTTTACTCGGCAGGGCGAGAGGAAGCAATCAGCCCCAGCATTTT
CDR3aa: CASSLLGRARGSNQPQHF
d_gene: NA
v_gene: TRBV27
abundance: few
j_gene: TRBJ1-5

CDR3nt: TGTGCCAGCAGTACCGGGACTGATGGCTACACCTTC
CDR3aa: CASSTGTDGYTF
d_gene: NA
v_gene: TRBV12-3/TRBV12-4
abundance: few
j_gene: TRBJ1-2

CDR3nt: TGTGCCAGCAGTCCAGGTGCGGGGAAACGCTACGAGCAGTACTTC
CDR3aa: CASSPGAGKRYEQYF
d_gene: NA
v_gene: TRBV12-3/TRBV12-4
abundance: many
j_gene: TRBJ2-7

CDR3nt: TGTGCCAGCAGTGAAGCAGACAGGCAGCCCCAGCATTTT
CDR3aa: CASSEADRQPQHF
d_gene: NA
v_gene: TRBV2
abundance: few
j_gene: TRBJ1-5

CDR3nt: TGCGCCAGCAGAGCGGTCATCGGGACACAATCCTACGAGCAGTACTTC
CDR3aa: CASRAVIGTQSYEQYF
d_gene: NA
v_gene: TRBV4-1
abundance: NA
j_gene: TRBJ2-7

CDR3nt: TGCGCCAGCAGTCAATCGCGAACAGGGGAGAATCAGCCCCAGCATTTT
CDR3aa: CASSQSRTGENQPQHF
d_gene: TRBD1
v_gene: TRBV23-1
abundance: NA
j_gene: TRBJ1-5

CDR3nt: TGTGCCAGCAATGACCTTACGCAAATGAACACTGAAGCTTTCTTT
CDR3aa: CASNDLTQMNTEAFF
d_gene: NA
v_gene: TRBV2
abundance: many
j_gene: TRBJ1-1

CDR3nt: TGCAGTGCTAGAGACCCCAACGGGAGGGCCCCATCTGATACGCAGTATTTT
CDR3aa: CSARDPNGRAPSDTQYF
d_gene: TRBD2
v_gene: TRBV20-1
abundance: many
j_gene: TRBJ2-3

CDR3nt: TGTGCCAGCAGTTACGCCGTTGGCAGGGGGGCGGGTGATACGCAGTATTTT
CDR3aa: CASSYAVGRGAGDTQYF
d_gene: NA
v_gene: TRBV6-6
abundance: many
j_gene: TRBJ2-3

CDR3nt: TGCGCCAGCAGCCAAGATTACAAGGTTTCCTACAATGAGCAGTTCTTC
CDR3aa: CASSQDYKVSYNEQFF
d_gene: NA
v_gene: TRBV4-3
abundance: few
j_gene: TRBJ2-1

CDR3nt: TGTGCCAGCAGTTTTGGAGCGGTCAATCAGCCCCAGCATTTT
CDR3aa: CASSFGAVNQPQHF
d_gene: NA
v_gene: TRBV12-3/TRBV12-4
abundance: few
j_gene: TRBJ1-5

CDR3nt: TGTGCCAGCAGCCCCCCTCCCCTGGGGACGAACATCGAAAAACTGTTTTTT
CDR3aa: CASSPPPLGTNIEKLFF
d_gene: NA
v_gene: TRBV4-2
abundance: few
j_gene: TRBJ1-4

CDR3nt: TGTGCCATCAGTGTACCCTGGACAGGGGGTTTCTCCTACAATGAGCAGTTCTTC
CDR3aa: CAISVPWTGGFSYNEQFF
d_gene: TRBD1
v_gene: TRBV10-3
abundance: few
j_gene: TRBJ2-1